This T cell receptor (beta chain) is from a study of blood T cell repertoires in COVID-19. Germline lookup yields CDR1 SQVTM and CDR2 ANQGSEA. V shed 3 bases, J shed 0 bases, and the junction held 4 bases outside the gene matches. This CDR3 is 16 amino acids long. The cohort comprised adults aged about 18 to 100 years residing in about two dozen US areas. Participant-given clinical history determined each cohort assignment. Original handling: Amplifying reference gene primers gave estimates of nucleated cell counts. The assay was immunoSEQ multiplex PCR, and TCRdb's table has in-frame clones only and misses some. V and J calls and clone size are given by that table; D and trimming were obtained from the DNA. There are about 220,000 clones in the sample; 85% to 90% occur only once, and 3% to 4% lies in the top ten.

Sequencing was done on a sample of PBMCs or T cells enriched from blood (not recorded which). The clonotype originates from a woman younger than 35 in a cohort exposed to, infected with or recovered from COVID-19 (not recorded which). The gene calls are TRBV29-1 and TRBJ2-3; 12 nucleotides align to TRBD2. The CDR3 spells CSVDPTSGGSTDTQYF. In nucleotides, the CDR3 is TGCAGCGTTGATCCAACTAGCGGGGGGAGCACAGATACGCAGTATTTT.